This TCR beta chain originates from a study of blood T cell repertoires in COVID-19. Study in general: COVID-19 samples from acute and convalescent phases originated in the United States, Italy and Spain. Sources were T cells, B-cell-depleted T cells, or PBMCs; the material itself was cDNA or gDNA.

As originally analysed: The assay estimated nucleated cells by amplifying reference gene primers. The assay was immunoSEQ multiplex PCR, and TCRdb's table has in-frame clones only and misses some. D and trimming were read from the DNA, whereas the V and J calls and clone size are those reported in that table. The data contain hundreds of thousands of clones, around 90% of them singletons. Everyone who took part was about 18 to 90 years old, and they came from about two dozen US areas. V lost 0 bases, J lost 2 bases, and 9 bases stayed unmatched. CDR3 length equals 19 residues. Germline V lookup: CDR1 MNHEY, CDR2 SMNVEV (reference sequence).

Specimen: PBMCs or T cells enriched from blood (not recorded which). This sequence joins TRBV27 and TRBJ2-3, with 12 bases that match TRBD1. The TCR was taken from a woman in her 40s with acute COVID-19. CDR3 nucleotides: TGTGCCAGCAGTTTATCCGGGACAGGGGGCGCCGGTTTCACAGATACGCAGTATTTT. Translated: CASSLSGTGGAGFTDTQYF.